These 5 T cell receptor beta chains came from one sample sequenced in a study of cytomegalovirus exposure and HLA in healthy donors. The PCR used 60 Vbeta and 13 Jbeta primers. Libraries were prepared by immunoSEQ multiplex PCR; TCRdb keeps only in-frame clonotypes and omits some of them. The repertoire consists of around 130,000 clones, with roughly 77% occurring once and the leading ten covering approximately 2%. The sample was PBMCs. These receptors came from a man aged 40-49 years in good health and CMV-seronegative.

The chain is built from TRBV7-9 and TRBJ2-3; tentatively, D is TRBD2 (7 bases). V lost 7 bases and J lost 5, with 19 bases in between. The length of the CDR3 is 15 residues. The V gene's germline CDR1 is SEHNR and CDR2 FQNEAQ (reference sequence). The CDR3 DNA is TGTGCCAGCACCCCGCCCGGGGGGCCAGGAGATACGCAGTATTTT. It is translated as CASTPPGGPGDTQYF.

The V and J genes are TRBV4-2 and TRBJ2-5; no reliable D call. The V end was cut by 2 bases, the J end by 5 bases, with 9 bases between. CDR3 size: 13 residues. Per germline, CDR1 LGHNA and CDR2 YNFKEQ. The CDR3 is CASSQRIRETQYF. Here the CDR3 DNA reads TGTGCCAGCAGCCAAAGAATTCGGGAGACCCAGTACTTC.

The chain has TRBV21-1 and TRBJ1-1; the DNA was not used to check the table's D call, TRBD1. TRBV21-1 is listed as a pseudogene. The CDR3 totals 15 residues. The CDR3 loop reads CASSKGTGPAFRAFF. The CDR3 DNA reads TGTGCCAGCAGCAAAGGGACAGGGCCCGCGTTTAGAGCTTTCTTT.

The gene calls are TRBV10-3 and TRBJ1-2; 9 bases map to TRBD1. V was clipped by 8 bases and J by 7 bases; unmatched bases: 11. Germline V gene data show CDR1 as ENHRY and CDR2 as SYGVKD. The CDR3 length is 14 residues. The CDR3 bases are TGTGCCATCGCCTCCGGGACAGGGATGGGTGGCTACACCTTC. Translating it yields CAIASGTGMGGYTF.

The rearrangement uses TRBV9 and TRBJ1-2; perhaps TRBD1 as D (6 bases). The CDR3 loop spans 15 amino acids. Germline CDR1 and CDR2: SGDLS and YYNGEE. V lost 0 bases and J lost 4, with 13 bases in between. CDR3: CASSVGQGRTYGYTF. In DNA form, the CDR3 reads TGTGCCAGCAGCGTAGGTCAGGGGAGAACCTATGGCTACACCTTC.